This T cell receptor beta chain derives from a study of T-cell reconstitution after alpha-beta-depleted transplantation in children. TCRbeta library preparation incorporated unique molecular identifiers. Each CDR3 protein is one row after TCRdb ran MiXCR on the PCR reads. The sample yields about 440,000 distinct CDR3 sequences, 43% seen once. This CDR3 region has 17 residues. Per germline, CDR1 KGHSH and CDR2 LQKENI. J was trimmed by 0 bases and V by 1 base; bases with no gene match: 6. This TCR was sampled from a girl aged 2-10 years with aplastic anemia, due to receive a stem cell transplant. The sample was PBMCs, taken before TCRalphabeta/CD19-depleted stem cell transplant. The chain combines TRBV18 with TRBJ2-1; 7 bases align to TRBD2. CDR3 DNA: TGTGCCAGCTCACCACTAGGGGCGGGAGCCTCCTACAATGAGCAGTTCTTC. This sequence encodes CASSPLGAGASYNEQFF.